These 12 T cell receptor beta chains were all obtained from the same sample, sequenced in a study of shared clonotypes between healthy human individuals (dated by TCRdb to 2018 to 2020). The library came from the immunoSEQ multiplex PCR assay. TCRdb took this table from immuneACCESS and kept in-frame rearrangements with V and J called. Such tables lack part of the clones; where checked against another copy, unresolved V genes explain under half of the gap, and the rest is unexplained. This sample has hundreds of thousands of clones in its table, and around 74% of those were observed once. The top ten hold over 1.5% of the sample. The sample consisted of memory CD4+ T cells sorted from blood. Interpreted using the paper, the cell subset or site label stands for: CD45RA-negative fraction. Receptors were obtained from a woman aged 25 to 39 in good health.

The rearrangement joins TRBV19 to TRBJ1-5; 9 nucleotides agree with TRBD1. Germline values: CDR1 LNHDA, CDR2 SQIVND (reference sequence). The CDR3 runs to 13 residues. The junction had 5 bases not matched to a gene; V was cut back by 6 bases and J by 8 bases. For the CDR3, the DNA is TGTGCCAGTAGGGGACAGGGCGGGAAGCCCCAGCATTTT. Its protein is CASRGQGGKPQHF.

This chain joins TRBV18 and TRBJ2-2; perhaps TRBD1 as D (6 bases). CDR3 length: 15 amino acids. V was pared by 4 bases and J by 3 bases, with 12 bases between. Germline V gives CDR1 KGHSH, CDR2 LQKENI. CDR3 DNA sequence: TGTGCCAGCTCACTTAGCAGGGGAGACACCGGGGAGCTGTTTTTT. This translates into CASSLSRGDTGELFF.

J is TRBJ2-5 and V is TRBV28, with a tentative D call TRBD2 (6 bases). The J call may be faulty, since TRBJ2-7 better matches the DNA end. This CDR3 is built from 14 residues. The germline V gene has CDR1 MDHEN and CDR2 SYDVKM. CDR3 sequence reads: CASSTAAGNHEQYF. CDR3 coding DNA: TGTGCCAGCAGTACAGCAGCGGGCAACCACGAGCAGTACTTC.

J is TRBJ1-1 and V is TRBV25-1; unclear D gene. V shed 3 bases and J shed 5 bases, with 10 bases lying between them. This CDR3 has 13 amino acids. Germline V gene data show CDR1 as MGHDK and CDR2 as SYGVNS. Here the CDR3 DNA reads TGTGCCAGCAGTGATTTTGGGCCGACTGAAGCTTTCTTT. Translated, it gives CASSDFGPTEAFF.

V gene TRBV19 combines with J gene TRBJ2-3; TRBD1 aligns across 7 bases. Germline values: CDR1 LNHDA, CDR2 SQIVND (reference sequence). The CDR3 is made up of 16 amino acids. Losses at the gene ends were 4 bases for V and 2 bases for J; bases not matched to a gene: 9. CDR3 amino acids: CASSTLTGLFTDTQYF. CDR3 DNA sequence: TGTGCCAGTAGTACCCTGACAGGGCTCTTCACAGATACGCAGTATTTT.

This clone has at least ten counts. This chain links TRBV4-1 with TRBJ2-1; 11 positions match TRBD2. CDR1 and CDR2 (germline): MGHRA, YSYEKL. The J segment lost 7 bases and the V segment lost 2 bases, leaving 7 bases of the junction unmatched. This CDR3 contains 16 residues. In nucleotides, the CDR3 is TGCGCCAGCAGCCAAACTAGCGGGAGACGGACGAATGAGCAGTTCTTC. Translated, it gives CASSQTSGRRTNEQFF.

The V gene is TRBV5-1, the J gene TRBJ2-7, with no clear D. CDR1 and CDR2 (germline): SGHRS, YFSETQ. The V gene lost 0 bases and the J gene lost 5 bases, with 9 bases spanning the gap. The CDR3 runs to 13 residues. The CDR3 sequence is CASSLGFADEQYF. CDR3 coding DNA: TGCGCCAGCAGCTTGGGGTTCGCTGACGAGCAGTACTTC.

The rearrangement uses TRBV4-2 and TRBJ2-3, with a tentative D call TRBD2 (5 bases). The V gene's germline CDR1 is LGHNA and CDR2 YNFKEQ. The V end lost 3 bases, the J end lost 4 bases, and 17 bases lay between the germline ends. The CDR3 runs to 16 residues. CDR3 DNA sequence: TGTGCCAGCAGCCACGTACTGTCTAAGGAGGCAGATACGCAGTATTTT. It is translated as CASSHVLSKEADTQYF.

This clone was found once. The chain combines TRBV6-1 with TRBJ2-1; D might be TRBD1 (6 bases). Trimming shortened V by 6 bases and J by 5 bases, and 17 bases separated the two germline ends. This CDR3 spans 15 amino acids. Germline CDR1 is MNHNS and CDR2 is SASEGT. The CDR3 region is CASRAGTTHNNEQFF. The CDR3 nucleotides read TGTGCCAGCAGAGCCGGGACAACGCATAACAATGAGCAGTTCTTC.

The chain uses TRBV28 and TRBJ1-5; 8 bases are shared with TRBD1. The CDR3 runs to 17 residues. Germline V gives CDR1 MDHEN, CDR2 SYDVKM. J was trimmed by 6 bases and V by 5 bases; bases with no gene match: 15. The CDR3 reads CASSKSTGDRAGQPQHF. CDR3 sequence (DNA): TGTGCCAGCAGTAAATCGACAGGGGACCGAGCCGGTCAGCCCCAGCATTTT.

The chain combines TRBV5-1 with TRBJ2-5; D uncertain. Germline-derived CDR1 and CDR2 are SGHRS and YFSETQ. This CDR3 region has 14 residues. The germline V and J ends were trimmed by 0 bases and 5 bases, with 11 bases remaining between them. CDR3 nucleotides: TGCGCCAGCAGCTTGGGGGGATATCGGGAGACCCAGTACTTC. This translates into CASSLGGYRETQYF.

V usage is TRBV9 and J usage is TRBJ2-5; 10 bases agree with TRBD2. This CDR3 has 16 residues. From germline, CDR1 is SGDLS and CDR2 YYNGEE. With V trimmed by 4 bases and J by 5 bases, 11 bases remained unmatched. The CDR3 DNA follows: TGTGCCAGCAGCTCCGGACTAGCGGCCCAAGTGGAGACCCAGTACTTC. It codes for CASSSGLAAQVETQYF.